This passage covers 10 T cell receptor beta chains from one sample sequenced in a study of blood T cell repertoires in COVID-19. Method: immunoSEQ multiplex PCR; TCRdb's copy keeps in-frame clones and lacks some. There are 400,000 to 450,000 clones in the sample; roughly 85% occur only once, and under 1.5% lies in the top ten. Sequenced: peripheral blood. These receptors were collected from a woman between 25 and 40 years old with active or convalescent COVID-19.

This chain joins TRBV5-1 and TRBJ1-2; 8 nucleotides agree with TRBD1. V dropped 4 bases and J dropped 0; count of bases not matched to a gene: 11. The germline V gene encodes CDR1 SGHRS and CDR2 YFSETQ. The CDR3 runs 17 residues. The CDR3 spells CASSGDRGFGPNYGYTF. The CDR3 bases are TGCGCCAGCAGCGGTGACAGGGGTTTTGGACCTAACTATGGCTACACCTTC.

The chain joins TRBV3-1 (or the pseudogene TRBV3-2) to TRBJ1-1; no clear D gene. Trimming removed 5 bases from V and 0 bases from J, with 13 bases in between. CDR3 size: 15 residues. Germline CDR1 LGHDT, CDR2 YNNKEL (reference sequence). The CDR3 is CASSFYERMNTEAFF. In nucleotides, the CDR3 is TGTGCCAGCAGCTTCTACGAGAGGATGAACACTGAAGCTTTCTTT.

This clone has only a few counts. This sequence joins TRBV4-1 and TRBJ1-2; weak D call: TRBD1 (5 bases). In germline, CDR1 is MGHRA, CDR2 YSYEKL. CDR3 length: 15 amino acids. Trimming pared 0 bases from V and 4 bases from J, leaving 12 bases between. DNA for the CDR3: TGCGCCAGCAGCCAAGATCCACAGGATTCCTATGGCTACACCTTC. Protein product: CASSQDPQDSYGYTF.

This chain connects TRBV6-1 to TRBJ1-1, with unresolved D. Germline loops: CDR1 MNHNS, CDR2 SASEGT. V shed 3 bases and J shed 5 bases, with 4 bases lying between them. CDR3 size: 11 residues. The CDR3 DNA is TGTGCCAGCAGTGATATGACTGAAGCTTTCTTT. It codes for CASSDMTEAFF.

This clone was found a few times. This rearrangement joins TRBV19 to TRBJ2-2, with 10 bases aligning to TRBD2. V lost 4 bases to trimming and J lost 3 bases; unmatched junction nucleotides: 17. The CDR3 is 20 amino acids. CDR1 LNHDA and CDR2 SQIVND come from the germline V gene (reference sequence). The CDR3 here is CASSTLVSAAGGPYTGELFF. The CDR3 DNA sequence: TGTGCCAGTAGTACTCTCGTGAGTGCAGCGGGGGGGCCGTACACCGGGGAGCTGTTTTTT.

The chain has TRBV5-1 and TRBJ2-3; possible D gene TRBD1, 7 bases. The CDR3 has 18 residues. V lost 1 base and J 0 bases, leaving 18 bases between the germline ends. CDR1 SGHRS and CDR2 YFSETQ come from the germline V gene. CDR3: CASSLKIVAGGSTDTQYF. The CDR3 region has the DNA TGCGCCAGCAGCTTGAAAATTGTGGCAGGGGGGAGCACAGATACGCAGTATTTT.

This clone was picked up a small number of times. V and J are TRBV6-5 and TRBJ2-7; TRBD1 agrees at 9 bases. Unmatched junction bases numbered 6, after V lost 6 bases and J lost 3 bases. The CDR3 totals 14 residues. CDR1 MNHEY and CDR2 SVGAGI come from the germline V gene. As DNA, the CDR3 is TGTGCCAGCAGCCCCGGGACAGGGAACTACGAGCAGTACTTC. Translation: CASSPGTGNYEQYF.

The V gene is TRBV5-1, the J gene TRBJ2-1; 10 bases align to TRBD1. The J segment lost 8 bases and the V segment lost 4 bases, leaving 9 bases of the junction unmatched. The CDR3 loop spans 15 amino acids. Germline CDR1 SGHRS, CDR2 YFSETQ. The CDR3 DNA is TGCGCCAGCAGCCCCACGGGACAGGGGTTGGATGAGCAGTTCTTC. Translating it yields CASSPTGQGLDEQFF.

V and J are TRBV7-8 and TRBJ1-2; TRBD1 might be the D (6 bases). This CDR3 region has 14 residues. The germline V and J ends were trimmed by 6 bases and 2 bases, with 13 bases remaining between them. CDR1 and CDR2 from the germline V gene are SGHVS and FQNEAQ. This chain's CDR3 is CASSYFGQNYGYTF. As DNA, the CDR3 is TGTGCCAGCAGTTACTTCGGACAGAACTATGGCTACACCTTC.

J is TRBJ1-6 and V is TRBV27; TRBD1 is a possible D gene (6 bases). This CDR3 is 17 amino acids long. Trimming left V 5 bases short and J 4 bases short, with 18 bases between. Germline assignment: CDR1 MNHEY and CDR2 SMNVEV (reference sequence). In DNA, the CDR3 is TGTGCCAGCAGTGCCGGGTTGGGGGCGCATTATAATTCACCCCTCCACTTT. Protein: CASSAGLGAHYNSPLHF.